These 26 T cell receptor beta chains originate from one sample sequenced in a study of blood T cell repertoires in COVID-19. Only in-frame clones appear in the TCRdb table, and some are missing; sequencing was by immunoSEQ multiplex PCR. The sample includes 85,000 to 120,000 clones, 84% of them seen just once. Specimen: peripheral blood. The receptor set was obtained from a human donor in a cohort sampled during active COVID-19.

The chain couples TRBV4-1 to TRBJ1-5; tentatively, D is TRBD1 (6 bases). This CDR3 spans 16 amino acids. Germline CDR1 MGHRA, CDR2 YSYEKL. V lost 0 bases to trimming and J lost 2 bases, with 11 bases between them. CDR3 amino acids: CASSQDWGLGNQPQHF. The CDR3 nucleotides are TGCGCCAGCAGCCAAGATTGGGGGCTCGGCAATCAGCCCCAGCATTTT.

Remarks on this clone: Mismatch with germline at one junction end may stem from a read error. CDR3: CASTQPTSTGEQFF. Written as DNA, the CDR3 is TGTGCCAGCACCCAACCGACCTCCACGGGGGAGCAGTTCTTC. The chain couples TRBV3-1 (or the pseudogene TRBV3-2) to TRBJ2-1; a weak D match, TRBD2 (5 bases). The CDR3 consists of 14 residues. Germline lookup yields CDR1 LGHDT and CDR2 YNNKEL (reference sequence).

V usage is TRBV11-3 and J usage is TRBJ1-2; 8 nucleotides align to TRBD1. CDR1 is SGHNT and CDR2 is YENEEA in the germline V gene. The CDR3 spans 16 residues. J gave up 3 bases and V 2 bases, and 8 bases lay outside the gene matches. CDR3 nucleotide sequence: TGTGCCAGCAGCTTACTTGGACAGGGCTGGCACTATGGCTACACCTTC. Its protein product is CASSLLGQGWHYGYTF.

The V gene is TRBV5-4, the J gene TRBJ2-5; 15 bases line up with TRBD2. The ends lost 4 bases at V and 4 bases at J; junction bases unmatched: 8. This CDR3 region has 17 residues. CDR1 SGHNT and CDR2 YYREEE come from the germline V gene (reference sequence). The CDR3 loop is CASSPRGTSGGRETQYF. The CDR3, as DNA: TGTGCCAGCAGCCCCCGAGGGACTAGCGGGGGGCGAGAGACCCAGTACTTC.

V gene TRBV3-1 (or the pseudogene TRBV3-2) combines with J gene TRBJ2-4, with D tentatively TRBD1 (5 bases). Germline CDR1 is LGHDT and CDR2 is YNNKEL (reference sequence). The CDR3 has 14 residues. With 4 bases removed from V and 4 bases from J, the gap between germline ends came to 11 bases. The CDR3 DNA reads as TGTGCCAGCAGCCCTCCGGACATAAAAAACATTCAGTACTTC. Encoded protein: CASSPPDIKNIQYF.

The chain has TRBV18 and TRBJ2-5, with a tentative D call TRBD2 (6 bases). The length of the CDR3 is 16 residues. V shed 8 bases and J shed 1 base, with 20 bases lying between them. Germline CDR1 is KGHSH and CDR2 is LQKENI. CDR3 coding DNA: TGTGCCAGCGCGGGTCCACAAGGCGGGGTCCAAGAGACCCAGTACTTC. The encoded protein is CASAGPQGGVQETQYF.

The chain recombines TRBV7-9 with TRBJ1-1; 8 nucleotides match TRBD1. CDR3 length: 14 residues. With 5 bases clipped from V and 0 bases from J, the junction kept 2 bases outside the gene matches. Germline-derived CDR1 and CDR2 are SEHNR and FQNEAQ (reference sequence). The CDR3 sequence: CASSRQGMNTEAFF. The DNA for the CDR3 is TGTGCCAGCAGCCGACAGGGGATGAACACTGAAGCTTTCTTT.

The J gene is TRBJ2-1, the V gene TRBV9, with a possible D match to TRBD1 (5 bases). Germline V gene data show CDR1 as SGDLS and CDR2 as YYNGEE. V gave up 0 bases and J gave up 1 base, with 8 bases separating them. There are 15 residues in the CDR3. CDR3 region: CASSVAGRSYNEQFF. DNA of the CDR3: TGTGCCAGCAGCGTAGCAGGGCGATCCTACAATGAGCAGTTCTTC.

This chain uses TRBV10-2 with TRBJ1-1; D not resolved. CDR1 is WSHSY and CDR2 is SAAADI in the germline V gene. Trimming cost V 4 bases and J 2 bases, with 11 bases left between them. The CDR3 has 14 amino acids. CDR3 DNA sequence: TGCGCCAGCAGTGTAGTCTACCAAAACACTGAAGCTTTCTTT. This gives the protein CASSVVYQNTEAFF.

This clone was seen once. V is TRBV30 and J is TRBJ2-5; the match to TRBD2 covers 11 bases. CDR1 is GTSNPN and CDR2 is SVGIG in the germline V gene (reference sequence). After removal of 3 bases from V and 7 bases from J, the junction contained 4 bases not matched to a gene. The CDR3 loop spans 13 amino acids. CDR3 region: CAWRTSGEGTQYF. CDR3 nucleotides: TGTGCCTGGAGGACTAGCGGGGAAGGGACCCAGTACTTC.

In DNA, the CDR3 is TGCGCCAGCAGCCCCATTCGTCGGGGTGCGAGCGGCTACACCTTC. Its translation: CASSPIRRGASGYTF. The chain couples TRBV5-1 to TRBJ1-2; D ambiguous. Germline V gives CDR1 SGHRS, CDR2 YFSETQ. Trimming pared 4 bases from V and 8 bases from J, leaving 21 bases between. There are 15 residues in the CDR3. The whole variable domain, filled in from reference TRBV5-1 and TRBJ1-2, reads KAGVTQTPRYLIKTRGQQVTLSCSPISGHRSVSWYQQTPGQGLQFLFEYFSETQRNKGNFPGRFSGRQFSNSRSEMNVSTLELGDSALYLCASSPIRRGASGYTFGSGTRLTVV.

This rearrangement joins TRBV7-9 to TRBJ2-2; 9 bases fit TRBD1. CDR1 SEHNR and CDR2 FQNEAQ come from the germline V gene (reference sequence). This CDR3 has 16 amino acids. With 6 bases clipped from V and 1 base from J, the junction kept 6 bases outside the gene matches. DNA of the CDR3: TGTGCCAGCAGGTATCCGGGACAGGGGAACACCGGGGAGCTGTTTTTT. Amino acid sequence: CASRYPGQGNTGELFF.

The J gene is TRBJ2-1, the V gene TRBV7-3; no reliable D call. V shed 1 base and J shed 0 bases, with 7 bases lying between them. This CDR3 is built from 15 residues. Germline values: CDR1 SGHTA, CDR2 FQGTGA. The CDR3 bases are TGTGCCAGCAGCTTAAGGGCAGTCTCCTACAATGAGCAGTTCTTC. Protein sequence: CASSLRAVSYNEQFF. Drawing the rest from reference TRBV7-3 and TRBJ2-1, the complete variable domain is GAGVSQTPSNKVTEKGKYVELRCDPISGHTALYWYRQSLGQGPEFLIYFQGTGAADDSGLPNDRFFAVRPEGSVSTLKIQRTERGDSAVYLCASSLRAVSYNEQFFGPGTRLTVL.

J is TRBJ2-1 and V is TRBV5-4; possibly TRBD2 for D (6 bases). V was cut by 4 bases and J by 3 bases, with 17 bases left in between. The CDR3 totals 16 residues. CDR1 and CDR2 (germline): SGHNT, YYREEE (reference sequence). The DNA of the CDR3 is TGTGCCAGCAGCCCCGGCCGGGACTCAAGCTACAATGAGCAGTTCTTC. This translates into CASSPGRDSSYNEQFF. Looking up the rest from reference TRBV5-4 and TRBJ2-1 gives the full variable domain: ETGVTQSPTHLIKTRGQQVTLRCSSQSGHNTVSWYQQALGQGPQFIFQYYREEENGRGNFPPRFSGLQFPNYSSELNVNALELDDSALYLCASSPGRDSSYNEQFFGPGTRLTVL.

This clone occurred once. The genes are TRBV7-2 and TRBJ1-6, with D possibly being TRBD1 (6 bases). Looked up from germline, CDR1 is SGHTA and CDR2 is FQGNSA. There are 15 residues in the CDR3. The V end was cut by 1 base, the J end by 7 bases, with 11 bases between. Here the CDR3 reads CASSLGAGGNSPLHF. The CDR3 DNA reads TGTGCCAGCAGCTTAGGTGCGGGGGGCAATTCACCCCTCCACTTT.

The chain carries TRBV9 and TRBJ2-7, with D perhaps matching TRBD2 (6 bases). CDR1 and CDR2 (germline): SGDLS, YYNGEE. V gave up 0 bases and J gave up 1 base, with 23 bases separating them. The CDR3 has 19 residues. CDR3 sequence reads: CASSVGSGTVGGLSYEQYF. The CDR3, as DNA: TGTGCCAGCAGCGTAGGATCGGGGACCGTTGGGGGACTTTCCTACGAGCAGTACTTC.

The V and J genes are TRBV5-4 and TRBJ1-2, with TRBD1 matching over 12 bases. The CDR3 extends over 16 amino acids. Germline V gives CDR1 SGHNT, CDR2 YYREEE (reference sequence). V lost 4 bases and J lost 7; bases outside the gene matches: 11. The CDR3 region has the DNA TGTGCCAGCAGCCCTGACGAGGGACAGGGGGCAGGTGGCTACACCTTC. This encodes CASSPDEGQGAGGYTF.

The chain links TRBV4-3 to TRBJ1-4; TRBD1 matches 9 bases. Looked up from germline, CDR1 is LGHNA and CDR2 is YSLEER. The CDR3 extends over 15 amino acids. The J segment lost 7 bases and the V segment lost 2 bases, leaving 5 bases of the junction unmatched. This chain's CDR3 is CASSQRGTGFEKLFF. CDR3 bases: TGCGCCAGCAGCCAACGCGGGACAGGGTTTGAAAAACTGTTTTTT.

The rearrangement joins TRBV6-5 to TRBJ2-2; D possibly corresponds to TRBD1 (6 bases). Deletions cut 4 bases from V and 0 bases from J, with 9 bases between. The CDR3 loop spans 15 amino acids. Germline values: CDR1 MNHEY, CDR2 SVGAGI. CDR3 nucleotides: TGTGCCAGCAGTTTACAGGGTGCGAACACCGGGGAGCTGTTTTTT. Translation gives CASSLQGANTGELFF.

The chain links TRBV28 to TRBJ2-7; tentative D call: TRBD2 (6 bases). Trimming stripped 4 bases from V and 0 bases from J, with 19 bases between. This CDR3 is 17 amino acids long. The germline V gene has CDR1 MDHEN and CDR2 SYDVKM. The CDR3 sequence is CASSSTYRDLSSYEQYF. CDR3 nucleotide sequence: TGTGCCAGCAGTTCGACCTACCGGGACTTAAGCTCCTACGAGCAGTACTTC. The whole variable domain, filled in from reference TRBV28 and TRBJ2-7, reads DVKVTQSSRYLVKRTGEKVFLECVQDMDHENMFWYRQDPGLGLRLIYFSYDVKMKEKGDIPEGYSVSREKKERFSLILESASTNQTSMYLCASSSTYRDLSSYEQYFGPGTRLTVT.

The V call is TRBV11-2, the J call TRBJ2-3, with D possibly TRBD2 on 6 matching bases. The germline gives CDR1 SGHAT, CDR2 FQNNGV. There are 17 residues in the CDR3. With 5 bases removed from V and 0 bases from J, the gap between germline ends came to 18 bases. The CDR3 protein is CASSRRGGAPSTDTQYF. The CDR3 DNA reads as TGTGCCAGCAGCCGCCGAGGCGGGGCGCCTAGCACAGATACGCAGTATTTT.

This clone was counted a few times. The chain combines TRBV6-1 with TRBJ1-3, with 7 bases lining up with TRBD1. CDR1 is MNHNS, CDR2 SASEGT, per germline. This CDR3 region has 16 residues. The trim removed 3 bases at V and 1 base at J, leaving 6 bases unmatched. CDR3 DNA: TGTGCCAGCAGTGAGTCAACAGGGGTATCTGGAAACACCATATATTTT. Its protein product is CASSESTGVSGNTIYF.

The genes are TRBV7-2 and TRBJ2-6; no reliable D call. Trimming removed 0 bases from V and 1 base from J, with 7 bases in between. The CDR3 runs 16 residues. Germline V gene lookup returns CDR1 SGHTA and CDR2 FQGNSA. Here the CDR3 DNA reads TGTGCCAGCAGCTTAGCTCGCGCTTCTGGGGCCAACGTCCTGACTTTC. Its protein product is CASSLARASGANVLTF.

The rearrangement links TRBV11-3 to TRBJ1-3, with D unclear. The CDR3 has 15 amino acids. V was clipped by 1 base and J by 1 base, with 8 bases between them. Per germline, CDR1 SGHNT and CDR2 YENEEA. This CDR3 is CASSLASQSGNTIYF. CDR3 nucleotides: TGTGCCAGCAGCTTAGCCTCTCAGTCTGGAAACACCATATATTTT.

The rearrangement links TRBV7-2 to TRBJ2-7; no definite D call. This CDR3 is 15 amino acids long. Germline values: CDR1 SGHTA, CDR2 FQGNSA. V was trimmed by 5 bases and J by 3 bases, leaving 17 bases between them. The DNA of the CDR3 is TGTGCCAGCAGCCCCGGAGATCTAAGAATCTACGAGCAGTACTTC. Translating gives CASSPGDLRIYEQYF.

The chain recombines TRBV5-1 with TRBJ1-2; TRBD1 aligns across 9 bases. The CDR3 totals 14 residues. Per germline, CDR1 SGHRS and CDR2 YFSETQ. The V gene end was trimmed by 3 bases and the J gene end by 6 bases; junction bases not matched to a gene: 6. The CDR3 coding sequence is TGCGCCAGCAGCTCGGGACAGGGCGTTAATGGCTACACCTTC. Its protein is CASSSGQGVNGYTF. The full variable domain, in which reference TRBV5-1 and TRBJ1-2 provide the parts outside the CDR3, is KAGVTQTPRYLIKTRGQQVTLSCSPISGHRSVSWYQQTPGQGLQFLFEYFSETQRNKGNFPGRFSGRQFSNSRSEMNVSTLELGDSALYLCASSSGQGVNGYTFGSGTRLTVV.